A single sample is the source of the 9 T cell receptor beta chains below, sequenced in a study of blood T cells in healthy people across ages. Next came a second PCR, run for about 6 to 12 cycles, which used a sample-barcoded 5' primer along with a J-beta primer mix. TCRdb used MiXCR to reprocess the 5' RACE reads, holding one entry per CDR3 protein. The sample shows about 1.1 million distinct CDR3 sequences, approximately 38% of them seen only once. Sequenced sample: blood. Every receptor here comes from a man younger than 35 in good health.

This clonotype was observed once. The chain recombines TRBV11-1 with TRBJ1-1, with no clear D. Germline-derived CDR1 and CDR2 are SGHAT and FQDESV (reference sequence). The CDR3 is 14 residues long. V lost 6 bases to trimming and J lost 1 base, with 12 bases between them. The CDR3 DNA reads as TGTGCCAGCAGACGCAACGGAGCGAACACTGAAGCTTTCTTT. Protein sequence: CASRRNGANTEAFF.

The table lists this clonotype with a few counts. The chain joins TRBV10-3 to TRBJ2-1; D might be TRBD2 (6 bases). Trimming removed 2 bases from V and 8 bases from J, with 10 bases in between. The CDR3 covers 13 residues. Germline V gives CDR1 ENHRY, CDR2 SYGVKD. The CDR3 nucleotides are TGTGCCATCAGTGAGGGAGGGCGGTATGAGCAGTTCTTC. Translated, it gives CAISEGGRYEQFF.

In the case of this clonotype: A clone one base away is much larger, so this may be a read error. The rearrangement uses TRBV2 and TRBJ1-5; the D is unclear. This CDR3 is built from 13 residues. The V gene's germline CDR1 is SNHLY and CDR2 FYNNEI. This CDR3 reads CASSVFSNRPQHF. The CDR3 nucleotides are TGTGCCAGCAGTGTCTTTAGCAATCGGCCCCAGCATTTT.

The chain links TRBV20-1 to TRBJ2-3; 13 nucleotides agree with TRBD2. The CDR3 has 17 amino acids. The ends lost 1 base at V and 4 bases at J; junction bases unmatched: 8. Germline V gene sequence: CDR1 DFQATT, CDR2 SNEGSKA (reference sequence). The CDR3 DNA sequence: TGCAGTGCTAGAGGTTTTGGGACTAGCGGGATTCCAGATACGCAGTATTTT. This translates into CSARGFGTSGIPDTQYF.

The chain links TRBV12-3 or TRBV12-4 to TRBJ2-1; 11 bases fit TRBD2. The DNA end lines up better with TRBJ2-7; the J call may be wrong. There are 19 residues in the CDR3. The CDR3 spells CASSFATSGVFPSYNEQYF. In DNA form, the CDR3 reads TGTGCCAGCAGTTTCGCGACTAGCGGGGTCTTCCCTTCCTACAATGAGCAGTACTTC.

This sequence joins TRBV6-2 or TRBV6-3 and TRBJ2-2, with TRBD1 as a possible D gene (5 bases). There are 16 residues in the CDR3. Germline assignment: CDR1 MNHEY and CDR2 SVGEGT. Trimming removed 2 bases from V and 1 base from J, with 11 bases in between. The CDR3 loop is CASSYPLQGNTGELFF. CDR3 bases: TGTGCCAGCAGTTACCCCCTTCAGGGGAACACCGGGGAGCTGTTTTTT.

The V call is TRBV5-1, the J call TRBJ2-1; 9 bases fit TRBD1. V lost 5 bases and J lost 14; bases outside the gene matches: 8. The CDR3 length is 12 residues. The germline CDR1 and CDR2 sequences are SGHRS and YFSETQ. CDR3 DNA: TGCGCCAGCAGTGGGGACAGGGTCCCCGAGTTCTTC. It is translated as CASSGDRVPEFF.

The DNA for the CDR3 is TGCGCCAGCAGCCTCGGGGGGGCCGTAGATACGCAGTATTTT. Amino acid sequence: CASSLGGAVDTQYF. The J gene is TRBJ2-3, the V gene TRBV5-1; 8 nucleotides match TRBD2. Germline V gives CDR1 SGHRS, CDR2 YFSETQ. This CDR3 has 14 residues. V shed 4 bases, J shed 5 bases, and the junction held 6 bases outside the gene matches.

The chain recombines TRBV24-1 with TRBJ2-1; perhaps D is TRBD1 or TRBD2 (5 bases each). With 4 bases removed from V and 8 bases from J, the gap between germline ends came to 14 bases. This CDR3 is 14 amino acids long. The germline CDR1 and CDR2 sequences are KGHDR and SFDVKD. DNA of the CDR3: TGTGCCACCAGTGAACGGGGCGTTGAGGATGAGCAGTTCTTC. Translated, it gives CATSERGVEDEQFF.